Listed here are 24 T cell receptor beta chains from one sample, sequenced in a study of patients and donors after allogeneic stem cell transplantation. TCRdb recomputed calls from the RT-PCR reads with MiXCR, one row per CDR3 protein. The table has more than 850,000 distinct CDR3 sequences, more than 15% seen once; the top ten hold under 6.5%. Input material: blood, either unsorted or a sorted T cell fraction (not recorded which). These receptors all come from a human donor who was either an allogeneic HSCT recipient or a stem cell or donor lymphocyte infusion donor (not recorded which). It is not recorded whose cells these are; they may come from a transplant donor.

This clonotype came up a few times. The chain couples TRBV28 to TRBJ2-7; 8 positions agree with TRBD2. Germline V gene sequence: CDR1 MDHEN, CDR2 SYDVKM. The V gene end was trimmed by 7 bases and the J gene end by 3 bases; junction bases not matched to a gene: 14. CDR3 length: 16 residues. CDR3: CASTGGPGRAYYEQYF. The DNA of the CDR3 is TGTGCCAGCACGGGGGGGCCCGGGAGGGCATACTACGAGCAGTACTTC.

The chain couples TRBV11-2 to TRBJ2-3, with TRBD2 matching 12 bases. V gave up 1 base and J gave up 4 bases; unmatched junction bases: 9. The CDR3 sequence is 18 residues long. Germline loops: CDR1 SGHAT, CDR2 FQNNGV. The CDR3 sequence: CASSLVPSGGAVADTQYF. CDR3 sequence (DNA): TGTGCCAGCAGCTTAGTCCCTAGCGGGGGGGCTGTCGCAGATACGCAGTATTTT.

The V gene is TRBV7-8, the J gene TRBJ1-1, with D tentatively TRBD1 (6 bases). Trimming took 1 base from V and 5 from J, leaving 14 bases between them. The V gene's germline CDR1 is SGHVS and CDR2 FQNEAQ. The CDR3 runs to 15 residues. CDR3 nucleotide sequence: TGTGCCAGCAGCTTAGAGCAGGGGTCAGGAACTGAAGCTTTCTTT. Its translation: CASSLEQGSGTEAFF.

This clonotype occurred a few times. The chain couples TRBV11-3 to TRBJ2-7; TRBD1 or TRBD2 may be the D gene (5 bases each). The CDR3 extends over 14 amino acids. Germline lookup yields CDR1 SGHNT and CDR2 YENEEA. Trimming left V 5 bases short and J 3 bases short, with 14 bases between. The CDR3, as DNA: TGTGCCAGCAGCAACCGGGACGGATACTACGAGCAGTACTTC. Translating gives CASSNRDGYYEQYF.

In its sample, this clonotype was seen a few times. The chain uses TRBV29-1 and TRBJ2-1, with TRBD1 identical over 10 bases. Germline lookup yields CDR1 SQVTM and CDR2 ANQGSEA. The CDR3 is 14 amino acids. V was clipped by 4 bases and J by 6 bases; unmatched bases: 6. CDR3 amino acids: CSVGGDRGLNEQFF. CDR3 nucleotides: TGCAGCGTTGGTGGGGACAGGGGTCTCAATGAGCAGTTCTTC.

This clonotype was seen many times. This chain joins TRBV29-1 and TRBJ1-1; no clear D gene. CDR1 and CDR2 (germline): SQVTM, ANQGSEA. Trimming shortened V by 0 bases and J by 1 base, and 12 bases separated the two germline ends. This CDR3 is 15 amino acids long. This CDR3 reads CSVEDGVWANTEAFF. CDR3 nucleotide sequence: TGCAGCGTTGAAGATGGGGTATGGGCGAACACTGAAGCTTTCTTT. Drawing the rest from reference TRBV29-1 and TRBJ1-1, the complete variable domain is SAVISQKPSRDICQRGTSLTIQCQVDSQVTMMFWYRQQPGQSLTLIATANQGSEATYESGFVIDKFPISRPNLTFSTLTVSNMSPEDSSIYLCSVEDGVWANTEAFFGQGTRLTVV.

This clonotype has ten or more counts. The chain has TRBV5-1 and TRBJ2-4, with TRBD1 matching over 10 bases. V lost 4 bases and J lost 9; bases outside the gene matches: 7. This CDR3 has 14 residues. CDR1 and CDR2 from the germline V gene are SGHRS and YFSETQ. The CDR3 sequence: CASSQGTGDTIQYF. CDR3 sequence (DNA): TGCGCCAGCAGCCAAGGGACAGGGGACACCATTCAGTACTTC.

This clonotype was counted many times. An end of the junction differs from the germline gene, which may be a read error. The chain links TRBV5-1 to TRBJ2-2, with D possibly being TRBD2 (6 bases). Germline V CDR1 and CDR2: SGHRS, YFSETQ. The CDR3 extends over 14 amino acids. The CDR3 nucleotides read TGTGCCAGCAGCTTGGACGGGGGCACCGGGGAGCTGTTTTTT. As protein: CASSLDGGTGELFF.

The CDR3 DNA reads TGTGCCAGCAGCCAAGCAGGGCTGAGACGCACAGATACGCAGTATTTT. It translates to CASSQAGLRRTDTQYF. This rearrangement joins TRBV4-2 to TRBJ2-3, with D possibly being TRBD1 (5 bases). The germline V and J ends were trimmed by 1 base and 1 base, with 12 bases remaining between them. Germline values: CDR1 LGHNA, CDR2 YNFKEQ. The CDR3 covers 16 residues.

This clonotype was detected a few times. This chain connects TRBV5-8 to TRBJ2-7; no clear D gene. The germline V gene encodes CDR1 SGHTS and CDR2 YDEGEE. With 4 bases removed from V and 0 bases from J, the gap between germline ends came to 11 bases. The CDR3 is 14 amino acids. The CDR3 coding sequence is TGTGCCAGCAGCCTGCATGCTGTCTCCTACGAGCAGTACTTC. The encoded protein is CASSLHAVSYEQYF.

This sequence joins TRBV19 and TRBJ1-5; D not certain. Germline CDR1 LNHDA, CDR2 SQIVND (reference sequence). Between the trimmed V and J ends, which lost 3 bases and 4 bases, there was a span of 4 bases. The CDR3 has 12 amino acids. The CDR3 sequence is CASSMRNQPQHF. Written as DNA, the CDR3 is TGTGCCAGTAGTATGCGGAATCAGCCCCAGCATTTT.

V usage is TRBV5-1 and J usage is TRBJ2-2, with D possibly TRBD2 on 6 matching bases. Germline values: CDR1 SGHRS, CDR2 YFSETQ. The V end was cut by 4 bases, the J end by 0 bases, with 16 bases between. The CDR3 runs to 17 residues. CDR3: CASSRGGTGPNTGELFF. CDR3 in DNA: TGCGCCAGCAGCAGAGGAGGGACGGGACCGAACACCGGGGAGCTGTTTTTT. The full variable domain, completed using reference TRBV5-1 and TRBJ2-2, is KAGVTQTPRYLIKTRGQQVTLSCSPISGHRSVSWYQQTPGQGLQFLFEYFSETQRNKGNFPGRFSGRQFSNSRSEMNVSTLELGDSALYLCASSRGGTGPNTGELFFGEGSRLTVL.

This clonotype occurred a few times. The gene calls are TRBV9 and TRBJ2-7; D could derive from TRBD1 or TRBD2 (5 bases each). The CDR3 loop spans 15 amino acids. Deletions cut 0 bases from V and 5 bases from J, with 15 bases between. Germline-derived CDR1 and CDR2 are SGDLS and YYNGEE. Here the CDR3 DNA reads TGTGCCAGCAGCGTAGGTAACGGGGACCTAGACGAGCAGTACTTC. Translated: CASSVGNGDLDEQYF.

V is TRBV29-1 and J is TRBJ1-1; TRBD1 might be the D (6 bases). There are 14 residues in the CDR3. The germline V gene has CDR1 SQVTM and CDR2 ANQGSEA. Trimming took off 5 bases at V and 2 bases at J, with 15 bases between the two ends. The CDR3 region is CSVQSDSLNTEAFF. CDR3 DNA: TGCAGCGTTCAATCGGACAGTTTAAACACTGAAGCTTTCTTT.

The rearrangement links TRBV5-1 to TRBJ1-4; no firm D call. The V end was cut by 1 base, the J end by 4 bases, with 11 bases between. From germline, CDR1 is SGHRS and CDR2 YFSETQ. CDR3 length: 15 residues. The chain's CDR3 is CASSLSAQNNEKLFF. DNA for the CDR3: TGCGCCAGCAGCTTGAGCGCCCAGAATAATGAAAAACTGTTTTTT.

This clonotype was counted a few times. The V call is TRBV4-1, the J call TRBJ1-4, with 9 bases fitting TRBD1. CDR1 is MGHRA, CDR2 YSYEKL, per germline. CDR3 length: 15 amino acids. V lost 2 bases, J lost 5 bases, and 3 bases stayed unmatched. The CDR3 coding sequence is TGCGCCAGCAGCCAAATCGGGACAGGGAATGAAAAACTGTTTTTT. It is translated as CASSQIGTGNEKLFF.

This clonotype was seen a few times. This chain connects TRBV7-6 to TRBJ1-3; tentative D call: TRBD1 (6 bases). Germline CDR1 and CDR2: SGHVS and FNYEAQ. CDR3 length: 16 amino acids. The V gene lost 0 bases and the J gene lost 4 bases, with 13 bases spanning the gap. This CDR3 is CASSLARPGAGNTIYF. The CDR3 nucleotides are TGTGCCAGCAGCTTAGCGCGGCCAGGGGCCGGAAACACCATATATTTT.

The rearrangement uses TRBV20-1 and TRBJ1-1; tentatively, D is TRBD1 (5 bases). Germline V gene lookup returns CDR1 DFQATT and CDR2 SNEGSKA (reference sequence). V lost 5 bases and J 2 bases, leaving 9 bases between the germline ends. This CDR3 spans 12 amino acids. CDR3: CSAYDSNTEAFF. CDR3 DNA sequence: TGCAGTGCTTACGACAGTAACACTGAAGCTTTCTTT.

This clonotype was found a few times. The chain is built from TRBV2 and TRBJ1-1; 9 bases line up with TRBD1. V shed 8 bases, J shed 10 bases, and the junction held 14 bases outside the gene matches. This CDR3 comprises 14 residues. Germline loops: CDR1 SNHLY, CDR2 FYNNEI. CDR3 DNA: TGTGCCAGCGGCTGGGACAGGGAGGGCTTAATAGCTTTCTTT. Translating gives CASGWDREGLIAFF.

The chain recombines TRBV7-2 with TRBJ2-7, with D perhaps given as TRBD1 or TRBD2 (5 bases each). Germline CDR1 SGHTA, CDR2 FQGNSA. This CDR3 comprises 16 residues. V lost 0 bases and J lost 2, with 14 bases in between. DNA for the CDR3: TGTGCCAGCAGCTTAGCGCTCGGGGACGGTACCTACGAGCAGTACTTC. Translating it yields CASSLALGDGTYEQYF.

This clonotype was detected only a few times. The rearrangement links TRBV12-3 or TRBV12-4 to TRBJ2-1; D gene uncertain. The CDR3 is made up of 17 amino acids. Trimming pared 6 bases from V and 0 bases from J, leaving 18 bases between. CDR3 coding DNA: TGTGCCAGCAGCGGCTTACCGGGCCCCGTCTCCTACAATGAGCAGTTCTTC. Residues: CASSGLPGPVSYNEQFF.

This clonotype came up many times. The chain joins TRBV9 to TRBJ1-5; D is ambiguous. CDR1 and CDR2 (germline): SGDLS, YYNGEE. The germline V and J ends were trimmed by 1 base and 7 bases, with 9 bases remaining between them. This CDR3 has 13 amino acids. CDR3 nucleotides: TGTGCCAGCAGCGTAAGGGTGGACCAGCCCCAGCATTTT. This codes for CASSVRVDQPQHF.

The CDR3: CASSQDGQAGGNIQYF. In DNA, the CDR3 is TGTGCCAGCAGCCAAGATGGGCAAGCGGGAGGTAACATTCAGTACTTC. The V call is TRBV3-1, the J call TRBJ2-4; TRBD2 agrees at 9 bases. V was pared by 0 bases and J by 7 bases, with 7 bases of the junction left unmatched. Germline CDR1 is LGHDT and CDR2 is YNNKEL (reference sequence). This CDR3 is 16 amino acids long. Together with reference TRBV3-1 and TRBJ2-4, the CDR3 gives the full variable domain: DTAVSQTPKYLVTQMGNDKSIKCEQNLGHDTMYWYKQDSKKFLKIMFSYNNKELIINETVPNRFSPKSPDKAHLNLHINSLELGDSAVYFCASSQDGQAGGNIQYFGAGTRLSVL.

V gene TRBV24-1 combines with J gene TRBJ2-7; TRBD2 aligns across 8 bases. The CDR3 covers 14 residues. Germline V gene sequence: CDR1 KGHDR, CDR2 SFDVKD. V lost 3 bases and J lost 7; bases outside the gene matches: 7. CDR3 in amino acids: CATSDPGTSSEQYF. The CDR3 nucleotides are TGTGCCACCAGTGATCCGGGGACTAGTAGTGAGCAGTACTTC.